The 17 T cell receptor beta chains listed next were all sequenced from one sample in a study of blood T cell repertoires in COVID-19. Assay used: immunoSEQ multiplex PCR; TCRdb lists only in-frame clones, some missing. This sample yields 110,000 or so clones, of which roughly 80% are seen a single time; about 4.5% belongs to the top ten. The sequencing sample was made of peripheral blood. These TCRs come from a human donor in a cohort sampled during active or convalescent COVID-19.

As concerns this clone: The sample carries other DNA sequences with the same CDR3. The chain has TRBV7-2 and TRBJ1-1; D not certain. Germline loops: CDR1 SGHTA, CDR2 FQGNSA. The CDR3 has 14 residues. Trimming cost V 1 base and J 1 base, with 7 bases left between them. The CDR3 nucleotides read TGTGCCAGCAGCTTAGGGAGCCAGAACACTGAAGCTTTCTTT. Translated: CASSLGSQNTEAFF.

The chain recombines TRBV12-3 or TRBV12-4 with TRBJ2-1; D gene uncertain. V was pared by 2 bases and J by 8 bases, with 7 bases between. CDR3 length: 12 residues. CDR3 coding DNA: TGTGCCAGCAGTTTATGGGCCGATGAGCAGTTCTTC. Encoded protein: CASSLWADEQFF.

CDR3 coding DNA: TGCGCCAGCCGCGAGCGGGAAAGGTCCTACGAGCAGTACTTC. Amino acid sequence: CASRERERSYEQYF. The chain combines TRBV5-1 with TRBJ2-7, with 7 bases that match TRBD2. The CDR3 is made up of 14 amino acids. From germline, CDR1 is SGHRS and CDR2 YFSETQ. V lost 7 bases, J lost 1 base, and 8 bases stayed unmatched.

This chain joins TRBV27 and TRBJ2-7; no clear D. Trimming stripped 6 bases from V and 0 bases from J, with 15 bases between. The CDR3 runs 15 residues. CDR1 and CDR2 from the germline V gene are MNHEY and SMNVEV (reference sequence). CDR3 region: CASSTLRGASYEQYF. The CDR3 nucleotides read TGTGCCAGCAGCACGCTACGAGGCGCCTCCTACGAGCAGTACTTC.

The chain joins TRBV19 to TRBJ2-3, with 12 bases matching TRBD2. Germline CDR1 and CDR2: LNHDA and SQIVND (reference sequence). V shed 3 bases, J shed 6 bases, and the junction held 13 bases outside the gene matches. This CDR3 has 18 amino acids. CDR3 region: CASSMMAGTSGRRDTQYF. The CDR3 nucleotides read TGTGCCAGTAGTATGATGGCGGGGACTAGCGGGCGCCGGGATACGCAGTATTTT.

This chain links TRBV10-3 with TRBJ2-7; TRBD1 is a possible D gene (5 bases). The CDR3 runs 12 residues. In germline, CDR1 is ENHRY, CDR2 SYGVKD. Trimming cost V 5 bases and J 3 bases, with 8 bases left between them. The CDR3 loop is CAISSQGYEQYF. The CDR3 bases are TGTGCCATCAGTTCCCAGGGCTACGAGCAGTACTTC.

V and J are TRBV2 and TRBJ2-7, with D possibly TRBD1 on 6 matching bases. The CDR3 is 16 residues long. Trimming took 7 bases from V and 0 from J, leaving 19 bases between them. Looked up from germline, CDR1 is SNHLY and CDR2 is FYNNEI. CDR3 bases: TGTGCCAGCACTGACCCTGGACAGCTAGCCTCCTACGAGCAGTACTTC. This gives the protein CASTDPGQLASYEQYF. Full variable domain (remainder filled in from reference TRBV2 and TRBJ2-7): EPEVTQTPSHQVTQMGQEVILRCVPISNHLYFYWYRQILGQKVEFLVSFYNNEISEKSEIFDDQFSVERPDGSNFTLKIRSTKLEDSAMYFCASTDPGQLASYEQYFGPGTRLTVT.

The J gene is TRBJ1-5, the V gene TRBV4-1; 11 nucleotides align to TRBD1. This CDR3 spans 16 amino acids. Trimming cost V 0 bases and J 5 bases; bases outside gene matches: 3. CDR1 MGHRA and CDR2 YSYEKL come from the germline V gene. For the CDR3, the DNA is TGCGCCAGCAGCCAAGACTGGACAGGGGGCCATCAGCCCCAGCATTTT. Translated: CASSQDWTGGHQPQHF.

V usage is TRBV3-1 (or the pseudogene TRBV3-2) and J usage is TRBJ1-4, with 9 bases fitting TRBD1. Germline CDR1 reads LGHDT; CDR2 reads YNNKEL (reference sequence). The CDR3 runs 11 residues. After removal of 3 bases from V and 13 bases from J, the junction contained 0 bases not matched to a gene. The CDR3 spells CASSQGQGLFF. CDR3 nucleotide sequence: TGTGCCAGCAGCCAGGGACAGGGACTGTTTTTT.

The chain recombines TRBV2 with TRBJ1-2, with TRBD1 as a possible D gene (6 bases). The CDR3 consists of 18 residues. Germline V lookup: CDR1 SNHLY, CDR2 FYNNEI. With 7 bases removed from V and 4 bases from J, the gap between germline ends came to 28 bases. As DNA, the CDR3 is TGTGCCAGCACCCCCCAAGGGGGTGACATTTATTTTTCCTATGGCTACACCTTC. This sequence encodes CASTPQGGDIYFSYGYTF.

The V call is TRBV11-2, the J call TRBJ2-5; 9 nucleotides align to TRBD2. The length of the CDR3 is 15 residues. Germline values: CDR1 SGHAT, CDR2 FQNNGV. The ends lost 4 bases at V and 2 bases at J; junction bases unmatched: 5. The chain's CDR3 is CASSSAGGLQETQYF. In DNA form, the CDR3 reads TGTGCCAGCAGCTCAGCGGGGGGCCTACAAGAGACCCAGTACTTC.

This chain joins TRBV5-1 and TRBJ1-1; 9 bases map to TRBD1. CDR3 size: 15 residues. The germline V gene encodes CDR1 SGHRS and CDR2 YFSETQ. V was pared by 3 bases and J by 4 bases, with 7 bases of the junction left unmatched. The CDR3 region has the DNA TGCGCCAGCAGCTGGGGGACAGGGCGGGTCACTGAAGCTTTCTTT. It translates to CASSWGTGRVTEAFF.

This clone was seen only once. The rearrangement joins TRBV12-5 to TRBJ2-2; D unresolved. V was clipped by 5 bases and J by 6 bases, with 13 bases between them. CDR3 length: 14 residues. Germline V lookup: CDR1 LGHNT, CDR2 FRNRAP. CDR3 in amino acids: CASGPRAEAGELFF. Here the CDR3 DNA reads TGTGCTAGTGGTCCCAGAGCCGAGGCCGGGGAGCTGTTTTTT. The entire variable domain, with the rest obtained from reference TRBV12-5 and TRBJ2-2, is as follows: DARVTQTPRHKVTEMGQEVTMRCQPILGHNTVFWYRQTMMQGLELLAYFRNRAPLDDSGMPKDRFSAEMPDATLATLKIQPSEPRDSAVYFCASGPRAEAGELFFGEGSRLTVL.

Only a few counts were recorded for this clone. The genes are TRBV2 and TRBJ1-2, with 8 nucleotides matching TRBD1. The germline CDR1 and CDR2 sequences are SNHLY and FYNNEI. After removal of 7 bases from V and 7 bases from J, the junction contained 11 bases not matched to a gene. The CDR3 sequence is 14 residues long. CDR3 in DNA: TGTGCCAGCAACGGACAGGGTTTAAGCGGTGGCTACACCTTC. It codes for CASNGQGLSGGYTF.

The chain's CDR3 is CASSYAPGNTEAFF. CDR3 DNA sequence: TGTGCCAGCAGTTACGCGCCGGGGAACACTGAAGCTTTCTTT. This sequence joins TRBV6-5 and TRBJ1-1; no clear D gene. V gave up 2 bases and J gave up 1 base, with 8 bases separating them. The CDR3 sequence is 14 residues long. The germline CDR1 and CDR2 sequences are MNHEY and SVGAGI.

The chain has TRBV5-4 and TRBJ1-2, with TRBD1 matching 11 bases. CDR1 is SGHNT, CDR2 YYREEE, per germline (reference sequence). Trimming took 2 bases from V and 5 from J; bases not matched to a gene: 5. The CDR3 has 15 residues. CDR3 region: CASSFSGTGGYGYTF. CDR3 nucleotides: TGTGCCAGCAGCTTTTCCGGGACAGGGGGGTATGGCTACACCTTC.

This chain links TRBV19 with TRBJ2-7, with 8 nucleotides matching TRBD2. Germline lookup yields CDR1 LNHDA and CDR2 SQIVND (reference sequence). This CDR3 contains 16 residues. V lost 5 bases to trimming and J lost 3 bases; unmatched junction nucleotides: 12. CDR3 bases: TGTGCCAGTAGTCCAAGGTCTAGCGGGCCCCGCTACGAGCAGTACTTC. Its protein is CASSPRSSGPRYEQYF.